A single T cell receptor beta chain is shown here with its context. The antigen is undetermined. These data are taken from a study of OX40 agonist ivuxolimab in advanced cancers. Study as a whole: With ivuxolimab, an agonistic anti-OX40 (CD134) antibody, patients were treated. Findings and caveats of the study: The study found that CD8+ T cells averaged more expanded clones than CD4+.

Trimming removed 0 bases from V and 4 bases from J, with 8 bases in between. There are 14 residues in the CDR3. Germline V gene sequence: CDR1 LGHNA, CDR2 YNFKEQ. Sequencing used immunoSEQ multiplex PCR; TCRdb keeps in-frame clones, though not all of them. The sample holds about 99,000 clones, approximately 95% seen once. Source: CD4+ or CD8+ T cells sorted from blood, taken in a trial of the OX40 agonist ivuxolimab. This receptor was taken from an adult with an advanced solid tumor such as melanoma, head and neck, liver or kidney cancer. The chain carries TRBV4-2 and TRBJ2-3; D uncertain. CDR3 DNA sequence: TGTGCCAGCAGCCAAGATCTTCTTGCAGATACGCAGTATTTT. The encoded protein is CASSQDLLADTQYF.